The 15 T cell receptor beta chains in this list originate from one sample, sequenced in a study of T cells in Graves' hyperthyroidism and ophthalmopathy. Regions amplified from RNA transcripts were the TCR beta CDR3 regions. The study used the HTBI primer set for a first-round RT-PCR of the TCR CDR3. TCRdb reprocessed the multiplex PCR reads with MiXCR, giving one entry per CDR3 protein. The data show about 95,000 distinct CDR3 sequences, about 37% seen once. Sample: peripheral blood or thyroid tissue (not recorded which). The receptor source for this set is a woman under 40 with Graves' hyperthyroidism.

The rearrangement joins TRBV5-6 to TRBJ2-5; TRBD2 might be the D (5 bases). Germline CDR1 reads SGHDT; CDR2 reads YYEEEE. The CDR3 has 15 amino acids. V lost 1 base and J 5 bases, leaving 15 bases between the germline ends. The CDR3 loop is CASSLHQRKGETQYF. CDR3 nucleotide sequence: TGTGCCAGCAGCTTGCATCAGCGGAAGGGTGAGACCCAGTACTTC.

Only one count was recorded for this clonotype. The chain is built from TRBV7-2 and TRBJ1-6, with D unresolved. The CDR3 covers 14 residues. V dropped 5 bases and J dropped 10 bases, with 15 bases sitting between them. From germline, CDR1 is SGHTA and CDR2 FQGNSA. The CDR3 spells CASSRTDGSSPLHF. The CDR3 nucleotides read TGTGCCAGCAGCCGGACCGACGGGAGCTCACCCCTCCACTTT.

The chain uses TRBV20-1 and TRBJ1-5; D is ambiguous. The CDR3 consists of 12 residues. The germline V gene has CDR1 DFQATT and CDR2 SNEGSKA (reference sequence). Trimming took 6 bases from V and 7 from J, leaving 13 bases between them. The CDR3 spells CSASKERQPQHF. Written as DNA, the CDR3 is TGCAGTGCCAGCAAGGAGCGGCAGCCCCAGCATTTT.

This chain uses TRBV5-4 with TRBJ1-2, with 7 bases lining up with TRBD1. CDR1 and CDR2 (germline): SGHNT, YYREEE (reference sequence). V was pared by 1 base and J by 0 bases, with 3 bases of the junction left unmatched. The length of the CDR3 is 15 residues. CDR3 nucleotides: TGTGCCAGCAGCTTGACAGGGGACGCTAACTATGGCTACACCTTC. Translated: CASSLTGDANYGYTF.

This clonotype was seen repeatedly, ten times or more. The chain couples TRBV12-3 or TRBV12-4 to TRBJ1-5; D ambiguous. Trimming removed 3 bases from V and 6 bases from J, with 12 bases in between. The CDR3 runs 14 residues. The CDR3 DNA reads TGTGCCAGCAGTTTTTACACGTACGGTCAGCCCCAGCATTTT. This codes for CASSFYTYGQPQHF.

Within the sample, this clonotype is medium-sized. The V and J genes are TRBV12-3 or TRBV12-4 and TRBJ2-7, with D possibly TRBD2 on 6 matching bases. The CDR3 runs 14 residues. The V end was cut by 5 bases, the J end by 0 bases, with 11 bases between. CDR3 nucleotide sequence: TGTGCCAGCAGTGTAGGGACTGTCTCCTACGAGCAGTACTTC. This encodes CASSVGTVSYEQYF.

This clonotype has only a few counts. A read error may be the cause here, since a much bigger clone is one base away. The gene calls are TRBV11-2 and TRBJ2-3; 13 bases line up with TRBD2. This CDR3 is built from 14 residues. V dropped 5 bases and J dropped 8; count of bases not matched to a gene: 4. Germline CDR1 is SGHAT and CDR2 is FQNNGV. The CDR3 DNA sequence: TGTGCCAGCAGCAAGGGACTAGCGGGAACTACGCAGTATTTT. It translates to CASSKGLAGTTQYF.

At least ten counts were recorded for this clonotype. The chain carries TRBV5-1 and TRBJ2-3, with TRBD1 matching 7 bases. The CDR3 consists of 14 residues. V shed 3 bases, J shed 1 base, and the junction held 2 bases outside the gene matches. Germline CDR1 reads SGHRS; CDR2 reads YFSETQ. DNA for the CDR3: TGCGCCAGCAGCTGGGACAGCGGCACAGATACGCAGTATTTT. This codes for CASSWDSGTDTQYF.

This clonotype showed up just a few times. The chain combines TRBV25-1 with TRBJ2-7; TRBD2 matches 13 bases. The CDR3 length is 10 residues. Germline lookup yields CDR1 MGHDK and CDR2 SYGVNS. CDR3 bases: TGTGCCCCCATAGCGGGACTAGCGGGGGTC. Protein: CAPIAGLAGV.

On this clonotype itself: A read error may explain this, as a much larger clone is one base away. V is TRBV4-1 and J is TRBJ1-5, with D perhaps matching TRBD1 (5 bases). This CDR3 has 14 residues. Germline V gene sequence: CDR1 MGHRA, CDR2 YSYEKL. V lost 2 bases to trimming and J lost 9 bases, with 14 bases between them. This chain's CDR3 is CASSQSGARRPQHF. The CDR3 DNA reads as TGCGCCAGCAGCCAATCCGGGGCTCGGCGGCCCCAGCATTTT.

The sample holds many counts of this clonotype. This rearrangement joins TRBV5-1 to TRBJ2-7; 9 nucleotides line up with TRBD1. With V trimmed by 3 bases and J by 4 bases, 8 bases remained unmatched. This CDR3 comprises 15 residues. CDR1 and CDR2 from the germline V gene are SGHRS and YFSETQ. CDR3 in DNA: TGCGCCAGCAGCTGGGACAGGGTTGGTTTGTACGAGCAGTACTTC. Its translation: CASSWDRVGLYEQYF.

J is TRBJ2-5 and V is TRBV29-1, with 10 bases aligning to TRBD2. J lost 6 bases, V lost 4 bases, and 8 bases had no gene match. CDR1 SQVTM and CDR2 ANQGSEA come from the germline V gene. The CDR3 has 14 residues. CDR3 coding DNA: TGCAGCGTTGTAGGGGTTAGCGGGAGGCAGACCCAGTACTTC. Translated, it gives CSVVGVSGRQTQYF.

This clonotype occurred many times. The chain carries TRBV24-1 and TRBJ1-4, with 9 bases identical to TRBD1. Trimming took 2 bases from V and 7 from J; bases not matched to a gene: 4. Germline CDR1 and CDR2: KGHDR and SFDVKD. There are 15 residues in the CDR3. The CDR3 sequence: CATSDSGTGSEKLFF. In nucleotides, the CDR3 is TGTGCCACCAGTGATTCCGGGACAGGGAGTGAAAAACTGTTTTTT.

Points on this clonotype: The CDR3 end shows no conserved phenylalanine or tryptophan, and so a read error is likely. This chain links TRBV7-8 with TRBJ1-2; D gene unclear. The CDR3 has 14 amino acids. Germline V gene data show CDR1 as SGHVS and CDR2 as FQNEAQ. CDR3 loop: CATSRGAGLYGYTL. In nucleotides, the CDR3 is TGTGCCACCAGCAGAGGAGCGGGCCTCTATGGCTACACCCTC.

This clonotype was counted a single time. J is TRBJ1-6 and V is TRBV20-1, with D uncertain. V lost 0 bases to trimming and J lost 7 bases, with 7 bases between them. Germline lookup yields CDR1 DFQATT and CDR2 SNEGSKA (reference sequence). This CDR3 spans 13 amino acids. The CDR3 DNA follows: TGCAGTGCTAGAGATCTTGGGAATTCACCCCTCCACTTT. It translates to CSARDLGNSPLHF.